The rows below give T cell receptor beta chains drawn from one sample of a study of CD8 T cells in Susac syndrome. One entry per CDR3 protein results from TCRdb running MiXCR on the immunoSEQ multiplex PCR reads. The sample records around 150,000 distinct CDR3 sequences, approximately 96% being singletons. The sample taken for sequencing was CD4+ T cells from PBMCs. The receptor source for this set is a human donor with Susac syndrome. Both conserved end residues are part of each CDR3. The D gene is left open where the match is weak. Only part of the rows carry a size: once, few, many, or a class if the clone is expanded.

d_call: TRBD1
j_call: TRBJ2-7
clone_size: .
v_call: TRBV25-1
cdr3_aa: CASSDHGQGSSYEQYF
cdr3_nt: TGTGCCAGCAGTGACCATGGACAGGGGAGCTCCTACGAGCAGTACTTC

d_call: .
j_call: TRBJ2-7
clone_size: .
v_call: TRBV5-1
cdr3_aa: CATREAGSGEQYF
cdr3_nt: TGCGCCACTAGGGAGGCGGGCTCGGGGGAGCAGTACTTC

d_call: .
j_call: TRBJ1-2
clone_size: once
v_call: TRBV20-1
cdr3_aa: CSARDIPDLGYTF
cdr3_nt: TGCAGTGCTCGGGACATTCCCGACCTTGGCTACACCTTC

d_call: TRBD1
j_call: TRBJ1-5
clone_size: few
v_call: TRBV18
cdr3_aa: CASSPDRVGQPQHF
cdr3_nt: TGTGCCAGCTCACCCGACAGGGTTGGTCAGCCCCAGCATTTT

d_call: .
j_call: TRBJ1-2
clone_size: .
v_call: TRBV14
cdr3_aa: CASSQGREVGGNYGYTF
cdr3_nt: TGTGCCAGCAGCCAAGGAAGAGAAGTGGGGGGGAACTATGGCTACACCTTC

d_call: .
j_call: TRBJ2-7
clone_size: once
v_call: TRBV28
cdr3_aa: CASSFSFVQTYEQYF
cdr3_nt: TGTGCCAGCAGTTTTTCGTTCGTACAAACCTACGAGCAGTACTTC

d_call: .
j_call: TRBJ2-7
clone_size: .
v_call: TRBV10-3
cdr3_aa: CAISGDSYEQYF
cdr3_nt: TGTGCCATCAGTGGGGACTCCTACGAGCAGTACTTC

d_call: .
j_call: TRBJ2-1
clone_size: .
v_call: TRBV11-3
cdr3_aa: CASSRTNNEQFF
cdr3_nt: TGTGCCAGCAGCCGAACCAACAATGAGCAGTTCTTC

d_call: .
j_call: TRBJ1-5
clone_size: .
v_call: TRBV20-1
cdr3_aa: CSARAGDQPQHF
cdr3_nt: TGCAGTGCTAGGGCCGGGGATCAGCCCCAGCATTTT

d_call: .
j_call: TRBJ2-7
clone_size: .
v_call: TRBV12-3/TRBV12-4
cdr3_aa: CASRYRVGSEQYEQYF
cdr3_nt: TGTGCCAGCAGGTACAGGGTGGGCAGTGAGCAGTACGAGCAGTACTTC

d_call: TRBD2
j_call: TRBJ2-7
clone_size: once
v_call: TRBV6-5
cdr3_aa: CASRTSGTGAYEQYF
cdr3_nt: TGTGCCAGCAGAACTAGCGGGACAGGAGCCTACGAGCAGTACTTC

d_call: .
j_call: TRBJ2-6
clone_size: few
v_call: TRBV20-1
cdr3_aa: CSARGGANVLTF
cdr3_nt: TGCAGTGCTAGGGGTGGGGCCAACGTCCTGACTTTC

d_call: .
j_call: TRBJ1-2
clone_size: .
v_call: TRBV29-1
cdr3_aa: CSGPEGWTQPTGSGGYTF
cdr3_nt: TGCAGCGGACCGGAAGGTTGGACTCAACCTACAGGTTCCGGGGGCTACACCTTC

d_call: .
j_call: TRBJ2-7
clone_size: .
v_call: TRBV15
cdr3_aa: CATSRGSSGKSYEQYF
cdr3_nt: TGTGCCACCAGCAGAGGATCATCGGGGAAATCCTACGAGCAGTACTTC

d_call: .
j_call: TRBJ1-2
clone_size: .
v_call: TRBV9
cdr3_aa: CASSGPRGAHYGYTF
cdr3_nt: TGTGCCAGCAGCGGGCCGAGGGGGGCCCACTATGGCTACACCTTC

d_call: TRBD1
j_call: TRBJ2-5
clone_size: .
v_call: TRBV29-1
cdr3_aa: CSVGTDRGAKRETQYF
cdr3_nt: TGCAGCGTGGGAACGGACAGGGGGGCCAAAAGAGAGACCCAGTACTTC

d_call: .
j_call: TRBJ2-3
clone_size: .
v_call: TRBV29-1
cdr3_aa: CSVAVGGTDTQYF
cdr3_nt: TGCAGCGTTGCAGTGGGGGGCACAGATACGCAGTATTTT

d_call: .
j_call: TRBJ1-2
clone_size: .
v_call: TRBV29-1
cdr3_aa: CSVEEGLGYGYTF
cdr3_nt: TGCAGCGTTGAAGAGGGTTTAGGCTATGGCTACACCTTC

d_call: .
j_call: TRBJ1-2
clone_size: .
v_call: TRBV12-3/TRBV12-4
cdr3_aa: CASLREGGYGYTF
cdr3_nt: TGTGCCAGCCTCCGGGAAGGGGGCTATGGCTACACCTTC

d_call: TRBD1
j_call: TRBJ2-1
clone_size: .
v_call: TRBV18
cdr3_aa: CASSEQGDEQFF
cdr3_nt: TGTGCCAGCTCGGAGCAGGGGGATGAGCAGTTCTTC

d_call: TRBD2
j_call: TRBJ2-5
clone_size: .
v_call: TRBV25-1
cdr3_aa: CASSGLALRTDQETQYF
cdr3_nt: TGTGCCAGCTCGGGACTAGCTTTACGTACGGACCAAGAGACCCAGTACTTC

d_call: TRBD1
j_call: TRBJ2-2
clone_size: .
v_call: TRBV19
cdr3_aa: CASRDRAGARELFF
cdr3_nt: TGTGCCAGTCGGGACAGGGCGGGAGCCCGGGAGCTGTTTTTT

d_call: .
j_call: TRBJ2-3
clone_size: .
v_call: TRBV4-1
cdr3_aa: CASSQRGGPDTQYF
cdr3_nt: TGCGCCAGCAGCCAGAGGGGGGGCCCAGATACGCAGTATTTT

d_call: .
j_call: TRBJ2-1
clone_size: .
v_call: TRBV18
cdr3_aa: CASSPRGMFANEQFF
cdr3_nt: TGTGCCAGCTCACCAAGGGGGATGTTTGCCAATGAGCAGTTCTTC

d_call: .
j_call: TRBJ1-6
clone_size: .
v_call: TRBV20-1
cdr3_aa: CSARPPGSYNSPLHF
cdr3_nt: TGCAGTGCTAGGCCCCCCGGCTCCTATAATTCACCCCTCCACTTT

d_call: TRBD2
j_call: TRBJ2-3
clone_size: .
v_call: TRBV23-1
cdr3_aa: CASSLEGLAGVFTDTQYF
cdr3_nt: TGCGCCAGCAGTCTCGAGGGGCTAGCGGGAGTTTTCACAGATACGCAGTATTTT

d_call: .
j_call: TRBJ2-7
clone_size: once
v_call: TRBV19
cdr3_aa: CASSIGVGYEQYF
cdr3_nt: TGTGCCAGTAGTATAGGCGTAGGGTACGAGCAGTACTTC

d_call: TRBD2
j_call: TRBJ2-2
clone_size: .
v_call: TRBV3-1
cdr3_aa: CASSQQGLAGGPSTGELFF
cdr3_nt: TGTGCCAGCAGCCAGCAGGGACTAGCGGGAGGGCCGAGTACCGGGGAGCTGTTTTTT

d_call: .
j_call: TRBJ2-5
clone_size: once
v_call: TRBV29-1
cdr3_aa: CSLGVGWETQYF
cdr3_nt: TGCAGCCTGGGGGTGGGGTGGGAGACCCAGTACTTC

d_call: TRBD1
j_call: TRBJ1-2
clone_size: .
v_call: TRBV12-3/TRBV12-4
cdr3_aa: CASSRDRVEGYTF
cdr3_nt: TGTGCCAGCAGTAGGGACAGGGTGGAAGGCTACACCTTC